The next 13 T cell receptor beta chains were all read from a single sample in a study of blood T cell repertoires in COVID-19 (dated by TCRdb to about 2020). The library was prepared using the immunoSEQ multiplex PCR assay. TCRdb limited this immuneACCESS table to in-frame rearrangements with V and J called. A share of clones is missing; checked studies link under half to unresolved V genes, and the rest is unexplained. The sample table contains just over 95,000 clones; only one count was recorded for about four fifths of them. In total, the top ten clones hold 15% to 20% of the sample. Sequenced sample: peripheral blood. Receptor source: a man older than 75 with acute or convalescent COVID-19.

The V gene is TRBV18, the J gene TRBJ1-5, with 8 nucleotides matching TRBD1. J gave up 0 bases and V 6 bases, and 7 bases lay outside the gene matches. Germline V lookup: CDR1 KGHSH, CDR2 LQKENI. CDR3 length: 16 residues. CDR3 nucleotides: TGTGCCAGCTCCCCGGGACAGGCGATTAGCAATCAGCCCCAGCATTTT. Amino acids: CASSPGQAISNQPQHF.

J is TRBJ2-7 and V is TRBV27; unclear D gene. The CDR3 runs 13 residues. V was clipped by 6 bases and J by 0 bases, with 9 bases between them. In germline, CDR1 is MNHEY, CDR2 SMNVEV (reference sequence). The DNA of the CDR3 is TGTGCCAGCAGACTGACACGCTCCTACGAGCAGTACTTC. It specifies CASRLTRSYEQYF.

The J gene is TRBJ2-7, the V gene TRBV5-8; the match to TRBD1 covers 11 bases. The J segment lost 5 bases and the V segment lost 7 bases, leaving 17 bases of the junction unmatched. The CDR3 has 17 residues. Per germline, CDR1 SGHTS and CDR2 YDEGEE. This CDR3 is CASPAYFSGQGEHEQYF. The CDR3 nucleotides are TGTGCCAGCCCCGCCTACTTTTCGGGACAGGGGGAACACGAGCAGTACTTC.

The count of this clone is one. The chain combines TRBV6-1 with TRBJ1-5; 9 nucleotides align to TRBD1. CDR3 length: 16 residues. With 4 bases clipped from V and 7 bases from J, the junction kept 11 bases outside the gene matches. Germline V lookup: CDR1 MNHNS, CDR2 SASEGT. CDR3 nucleotides: TGTGCCAGCAGTGTGGGGACAGGGACAATTTTGCAGCCCCAGCATTTT. This gives the protein CASSVGTGTILQPQHF.

J is TRBJ2-1 and V is TRBV7-2; the D gene is possibly TRBD2 (6 bases). CDR3 size: 13 residues. V dropped 1 base and J dropped 12 bases, with 13 bases sitting between them. Germline V gene sequence: CDR1 SGHTA, CDR2 FQGNSA. The DNA of the CDR3 is TGTGCCAGCAGCTTAGGGAGGGTAGAGGGGCAGTTCTTC. This encodes CASSLGRVEGQFF.

V and J are TRBV11-2 and TRBJ2-5; D gene unclear. The V gene lost 2 bases and the J gene lost 5 bases, with 3 bases spanning the gap. This CDR3 region has 11 residues. Germline V CDR1 and CDR2: SGHAT, FQNNGV. The CDR3 protein is CASSLLETQYF. The CDR3 DNA sequence: TGTGCCAGCAGCTTACTGGAGACCCAGTACTTC.

The chain has TRBV4-1 and TRBJ1-5; D remains unclear. This CDR3 region has 15 residues. Between the trimmed V and J ends, which lost 1 base and 5 bases, there was a span of 12 bases. Germline V gives CDR1 MGHRA, CDR2 YSYEKL. As DNA, the CDR3 is TGCGCCAGCAGCCAAGTATCACAGATAGATCAGCCCCAGCATTTT. This encodes CASSQVSQIDQPQHF.

In nucleotides, the CDR3 is TGTGCCAGCACCATTGGCCGAGGTGAGCAGTTCTTC. Residues: CASTIGRGEQFF. The rearrangement joins TRBV7-2 to TRBJ2-1; D is uncertain. V lost 7 bases to trimming and J lost 9 bases, with 13 bases between them. The CDR3 consists of 12 residues. Germline lookup yields CDR1 SGHTA and CDR2 FQGNSA. Looking up the rest from reference TRBV7-2 and TRBJ2-1 gives the full variable domain: GAGVSQSPSNKVTEKGKDVELRCDPISGHTALYWYRQSLGQGLEFLIYFQGNSAPDKSGLPSDRFSAERTGGSVSTLTIQRTQQEDSAVYLCASTIGRGEQFFGPGTRLTVL.

This sequence joins TRBV6-6 and TRBJ2-1; 7 bases map to TRBD1. Unmatched junction bases numbered 1, after V lost 2 bases and J lost 6 bases. Germline CDR1 MNHNY, CDR2 SVGAGI (reference sequence). CDR3 length: 13 residues. The CDR3 DNA sequence: TGTGCCAGCAGTTACCCAGGGGGCAATGAGCAGTTCTTC. Its translation is CASSYPGGNEQFF.

The chain uses TRBV30 and TRBJ2-2, with D possibly being TRBD1 (5 bases). From germline, CDR1 is GTSNPN and CDR2 SVGIG (reference sequence). This CDR3 is 13 amino acids long. The germline V and J ends were trimmed by 2 bases and 7 bases, with 11 bases remaining between them. Here the CDR3 DNA reads TGTGCCTGGAGTAGGCAGGGAATCGGGGAGCTGTTTTTT. Its translation: CAWSRQGIGELFF. The whole variable domain, filled in from reference TRBV30 and TRBJ2-2, reads SQTIHQWPATLVQPVGSPLSLECTVEGTSNPNLYWYRQAAGRGLQLLFYSVGIGQISSEVPQNLSASRPQDRQFILSSKKLLLSDSGFYLCAWSRQGIGELFFGEGSRLTVL.

This chain uses TRBV9 with TRBJ2-7, with 8 bases identical to TRBD2. The V segment lost 0 bases and the J segment 0 bases; nucleotides outside the gene matches: 2. In germline, CDR1 is SGDLS, CDR2 YYNGEE. The CDR3 runs to 15 residues. The CDR3 here is CASSVEAGVSYEQYF. The CDR3 bases are TGTGCCAGCAGCGTAGAAGCGGGAGTCTCCTACGAGCAGTACTTC.

DNA of the CDR3: TGTGCCAGCAGGTACGACAGGGAGGCTGAAGCTTTCTTT. This sequence encodes CASRYDREAEAFF. The chain employs TRBV12-3 or TRBV12-4 and TRBJ1-1; 7 nucleotides match TRBD1. The CDR3 totals 13 residues. With 6 bases clipped from V and 6 bases from J, the junction kept 7 bases outside the gene matches.

This clone was recorded once. The J gene is TRBJ2-1, the V gene TRBV10-1; 9 nucleotides line up with TRBD2. The trim removed 4 bases at V and 0 bases at J, leaving 1 base unmatched. In germline, CDR1 is WNHNN, CDR2 SYGVQD (reference sequence). This CDR3 is built from 15 residues. The CDR3 sequence is CASSASGISYNEQFF. CDR3 DNA: TGCGCCAGCAGTGCTAGCGGGATCTCCTACAATGAGCAGTTCTTC.